These 26 T cell receptor beta chains came from one sample sequenced in a study of human T cells and chemical hapten exposure. Time point here: patch test 2, 6 weeks after DPC sensitization. The treatment was: therapeutic diphenylcyclopropenone sensitization with weekly scalp DPC. TCRdb redid the calling of the RACE reads with MiXCR, one entry per CDR3 protein. The sample consists of 110,000 or so distinct CDR3 sequences, 9.2% of them appearing once. The sample in question was whole blood, obtained in connection with sensitization to the hapten diphenylcyclopropenone (DPC). The receptors derive from a woman in her thirties or forties with alopecia areata. Some clones in this sample may be carry-over from other donors' samples.

This clonotype was seen a handful of times. The chain uses TRBV7-2 and TRBJ2-7; D is unclear. The V end was cut by 3 bases, the J end by 1 base, with 7 bases between. Germline V gene lookup returns CDR1 SGHTA and CDR2 FQGNSA. The CDR3 length is 13 residues. CDR3 protein: CASSLLGSYEQYF. In nucleotides, the CDR3 is TGTGCCAGCAGCTTGCTTGGATCCTACGAGCAGTACTTC.

This clonotype was counted a few times. The genes are TRBV4-1 and TRBJ2-3, with D perhaps matching TRBD2 (7 bases). V was shortened by 4 bases and J by 4 bases, with 21 bases between the two germline ends. Germline-derived CDR1 and CDR2 are MGHRA and YSYEKL. The CDR3 is 17 amino acids. In nucleotides, the CDR3 is TGCGCCAGCAGCCCAAACCCCCCGGGGGGCGGCGCAGATACGCAGTATTTT. Translated: CASSPNPPGGGADTQYF.

V and J are TRBV4-1 and TRBJ1-1; no clear D. Germline CDR1 MGHRA, CDR2 YSYEKL. The CDR3 runs 14 residues. Trimming shortened V by 0 bases and J by 1 base, and 6 bases separated the two germline ends. DNA for the CDR3: TGCGCCAGCAGCCAAGATGGGAGGAACACTGAAGCTTTCTTT. It translates to CASSQDGRNTEAFF.

The rearrangement joins TRBV6-6 to TRBJ2-1; D is uncertain. Trimming removed 6 bases from V and 2 bases from J, with 8 bases in between. CDR3 length: 13 amino acids. Germline V lookup: CDR1 MNHNY, CDR2 SVGAGI (reference sequence). The CDR3 region has the DNA TGTGCCAGCAGGGCCCTAACCTACAATGAGCAGTTCTTC. As protein: CASRALTYNEQFF.

This clonotype was counted at least ten times. The gene calls are TRBV6-5 and TRBJ1-1; D gene unclear. Germline assignment: CDR1 MNHEY and CDR2 SVGAGI. This CDR3 region has 12 residues. V was clipped by 2 bases and J by 8 bases, with 9 bases between them. CDR3 protein: CASSYDGREAFF. Here the CDR3 DNA reads TGTGCCAGCAGTTACGATGGGAGAGAAGCTTTCTTT.

The CDR3: CSAPGQVAYEQFF. Written as DNA, the CDR3 is TGCAGTGCTCCGGGACAGGTAGCGTATGAGCAGTTCTTC. The chain recombines TRBV20-1 with TRBJ2-1; 8 positions match TRBD1. The CDR3 spans 13 residues. Germline V CDR1 and CDR2: DFQATT, SNEGSKA (reference sequence). V lost 5 bases, J lost 8 bases, and 8 bases stayed unmatched.

The gene calls are TRBV4-2 and TRBJ1-2; 9 nucleotides line up with TRBD1. CDR3 size: 13 residues. CDR1 is LGHNA and CDR2 is YNFKEQ in the germline V gene. The V gene end was trimmed by 3 bases and the J gene end by 7 bases; junction bases not matched to a gene: 3. CDR3 region: CASSHTGGGGYTF. The DNA for the CDR3 is TGTGCCAGCAGCCACACAGGGGGCGGTGGCTACACCTTC.

V is TRBV5-4 and J is TRBJ2-1; 9 nucleotides line up with TRBD1. CDR3 length: 14 residues. V dropped 4 bases and J dropped 7; count of bases not matched to a gene: 6. Germline values: CDR1 SGHNT, CDR2 YYREEE (reference sequence). CDR3 sequence: CASSVQGARNEQFF. CDR3 bases: TGTGCCAGCAGCGTACAGGGGGCGCGGAATGAGCAGTTCTTC.

This chain joins TRBV15 and TRBJ2-3; D is unclear. CDR3 size: 15 residues. CDR1 and CDR2 (germline): LNHNV, YYDKDF (reference sequence). Trimming cost V 0 bases and J 3 bases, with 10 bases left between them. CDR3 in DNA: TGTGCCACCAGCAGAGATCTGGGGTTTACAGATACGCAGTATTTT. It yields the protein CATSRDLGFTDTQYF.

This clonotype was counted ten times or more. Here the CDR3 reads CASSFPPGHNSPLHF. The CDR3 bases are TGTGCCAGCAGCTTCCCCCCGGGCCACAATTCACCCCTCCACTTT. The chain has TRBV7-2 and TRBJ1-6; D remains unclear. This CDR3 region has 15 residues. Germline V gives CDR1 SGHTA, CDR2 FQGNSA. The V end was cut by 3 bases, the J end by 7 bases, with 13 bases between. Full variable domain (missing parts from reference TRBV7-2 and TRBJ1-6): GAGVSQSPSNKVTEKGKDVELRCDPISGHTALYWYRQSLGQGLEFLIYFQGNSAPDKSGLPSDRFSAERTGGSVSTLTIQRTQQEDSAVYLCASSFPPGHNSPLHFGNGTRLTVT.

J is TRBJ1-1 and V is TRBV21-1; TRBD1, the table's D call, was not compared with the DNA. TRBV21-1 is listed as a pseudogene. This CDR3 spans 17 amino acids. The CDR3, as DNA: TGTGCCAGCAGCAAAGAAGTGTGTGGACAGGCGAACACTGAAGATTTCTTT. Translation gives CASSKEVCGQANTEDFF.

The sample holds a few counts of this clonotype. The chain recombines TRBV12-3 or TRBV12-4 with TRBJ1-2; D is unclear. This CDR3 region has 15 residues. V lost 5 bases, J lost 4 bases, and 17 bases lay in between. CDR3: CASSPGSGVSYGYTF. The CDR3 DNA is TGTGCCAGCAGTCCAGGTTCGGGTGTGAGCTATGGCTACACCTTC.

This clonotype has just a few counts. The chain joins TRBV4-1 to TRBJ1-1, with no clear D. Trimming removed 3 bases from V and 1 base from J, with 15 bases in between. The CDR3 runs 16 residues. Germline V CDR1 and CDR2: MGHRA, YSYEKL. Written as DNA, the CDR3 is TGCGCCAGCAGCCATGCTGCCGGGGTCCGGAACACTGAAGCTTTCTTT. Its protein product is CASSHAAGVRNTEAFF.

This clonotype has a handful of counts. The chain has TRBV25-1 and TRBJ2-2; D gene unclear. The germline V gene encodes CDR1 MGHDK and CDR2 SYGVNS. The ends were cut back, 5 bases at V and 3 bases at J, with 7 bases in the middle. CDR3 length equals 13 residues. The CDR3 DNA follows: TGTGCCAGCAGTATCCGGGACACCGGGGAGCTGTTTTTT. The encoded protein is CASSIRDTGELFF.

The chain links TRBV27 to TRBJ2-5; D ambiguous. The CDR3 is made up of 14 amino acids. Germline V gene sequence: CDR1 MNHEY, CDR2 SMNVEV (reference sequence). V lost 1 base to trimming and J lost 4 bases, with 10 bases between them. The CDR3 DNA reads TGTGCCAGCAGTTTATACGGCTGGGCAGAGACCCAGTACTTC. Encoded protein: CASSLYGWAETQYF.

This clonotype was recorded a few times. This chain joins TRBV20-1 and TRBJ2-1; D is possibly TRBD1 (6 bases). The CDR3 is 14 amino acids. The germline V gene has CDR1 DFQATT and CDR2 SNEGSKA (reference sequence). V lost 0 bases and J 8 bases, leaving 14 bases between the germline ends. As DNA, the CDR3 is TGCAGTGCTAGAGATCCCTTGGGGGCCGATGAGCAGTTCTTC. This codes for CSARDPLGADEQFF.

This sequence joins TRBV4-1 and TRBJ1-2; no clear D gene. The CDR3 loop spans 13 amino acids. The V end lost 0 bases, the J end lost 7 bases, and 9 bases lay between the germline ends. Per the germline V gene, CDR1 is MGHRA and CDR2 is YSYEKL. The CDR3 is CASSQDRGLGYTF. CDR3 bases: TGCGCCAGCAGCCAAGATCGCGGCCTTGGCTACACCTTC.

The rearrangement uses TRBV7-2 and TRBJ1-1; 7 bases are a match to TRBD1. The CDR3 loop spans 12 amino acids. CDR1 is SGHTA, CDR2 FQGNSA, per germline. V lost 6 bases and J lost 5; bases outside the gene matches: 3. DNA of the CDR3: TGTGCCAGCAGGCAACAGGGGACTGAAGCTTTCTTT. It specifies CASRQQGTEAFF. The variable domain in full, with the rest retrieved from reference TRBV7-2 and TRBJ1-1, is GAGVSQSPSNKVTEKGKDVELRCDPISGHTALYWYRQSLGQGLEFLIYFQGNSAPDKSGLPSDRFSAERTGGSVSTLTIQRTQQEDSAVYLCASRQQGTEAFFGQGTRLTVV.

This clonotype was recorded at least ten times. The CDR3 is CASSQLPGQGQSQYF. DNA of the CDR3: TGTGCCAGCAGCCAATTACCCGGACAGGGGCAGTCCCAGTACTTC. The chain carries TRBV3-1 and TRBJ2-5; 9 bases map to TRBD1. The V segment lost 2 bases and the J segment 9 bases; nucleotides outside the gene matches: 10. CDR1 is LGHDT, CDR2 YNNKEL, per germline (reference sequence). There are 15 residues in the CDR3.

The sample holds a few counts of this clonotype. The chain uses TRBV6-6 and TRBJ2-7; no firm D call. The CDR3 totals 15 residues. The germline V and J ends were trimmed by 2 bases and 3 bases, with 14 bases remaining between them. Germline loops: CDR1 MNHNY, CDR2 SVGAGI (reference sequence). The CDR3 reads CASSYLPVGDYEQYF. The CDR3, as DNA: TGTGCCAGCAGTTACCTCCCAGTAGGCGACTACGAGCAGTACTTC.

V and J are TRBV18 and TRBJ2-7, with TRBD1 identical over 7 bases. Germline lookup yields CDR1 KGHSH and CDR2 LQKENI. V was clipped by 6 bases and J by 2 bases; unmatched bases: 10. CDR3 length equals 15 residues. Here the CDR3 reads CASSLDRAATYEQYF. The CDR3 DNA sequence: TGTGCCAGCTCTCTTGACAGGGCGGCGACCTACGAGCAGTACTTC.

This clonotype was found many times. The chain is built from TRBV6-5 and TRBJ1-2; a possible D gene is TRBD1 (5 bases). The germline V gene encodes CDR1 MNHEY and CDR2 SVGAGI. The CDR3 totals 16 residues. Trimming took off 2 bases at V and 2 bases at J, with 15 bases between the two ends. The CDR3 sequence: CASSYGTFGANYGYTF. CDR3 nucleotides: TGTGCCAGCAGTTACGGGACCTTTGGGGCGAACTATGGCTACACCTTC.

This clonotype came up many times. The gene calls are TRBV5-1 and TRBJ2-3; D unresolved. The V gene's germline CDR1 is SGHRS and CDR2 YFSETQ. CDR3 length: 17 residues. V lost 3 bases, J lost 2 bases, and 19 bases lay in between. CDR3 bases: TGCGCCAGCAGCTCGGGCCGTATCCCCTCTTCCACAGATACGCAGTATTTT. Translated: CASSSGRIPSSTDTQYF.

The V and J genes are TRBV6-1 and TRBJ2-3; possible D gene TRBD2, 5 bases. This CDR3 has 14 residues. CDR1 MNHNS and CDR2 SASEGT come from the germline V gene. V dropped 9 bases and J dropped 1 base, with 14 bases sitting between them. The CDR3: CAREDLLGTDTQYF. CDR3 sequence (DNA): TGTGCCAGGGAGGATCTTCTAGGCACAGATACGCAGTATTTT.

This clonotype was detected only a few times. The chain has TRBV20-1 and TRBJ1-6, with 7 bases matching TRBD1. Germline-derived CDR1 and CDR2 are DFQATT and SNEGSKA (reference sequence). V shed 1 base and J 5 bases; nucleotides not matched to a gene: 5. CDR3 size: 15 residues. The CDR3 reads CSARAGTADNSPLHF. CDR3 sequence (DNA): TGCAGTGCTAGAGCTGGGACAGCGGATAATTCACCCCTCCACTTT.

This sequence joins TRBV4-2 and TRBJ2-7; D is tentatively TRBD1 or TRBD2 (5 bases each). The CDR3 length is 14 residues. V dropped 0 bases and J dropped 3 bases, with 9 bases sitting between them. CDR1 and CDR2 (germline): LGHNA, YNFKEQ. CDR3 DNA sequence: TGTGCCAGCAGCCAAGATGGGACCCTCTACGAGCAGTACTTC. Amino acids: CASSQDGTLYEQYF.